This TCR beta chain stems from a study of T cell repertoires in cytomegalovirus infection (dated by TCRdb to between 2018 and 2021). Regarding the complete study: Donor HLA type was relevant to the analysis, as public TCR beta signatures indicated carriage of CMV infection together with the matching HLA type. The full study reports these points: In both this cohort and an independent roughly 350-donor cohort, the cumulative frequency of public TCR beta family members distinguished carriers of CMV infection plus the relevant HLA type. The ex vivo response was dominated by HLA-C-restricted CMV-specific TCR beta clonotypes, and the single most frequent clonotype in two of eight donors was supplied by these HLA-C-restricted clonotypes.

Trimming removed 3 bases from V and 0 bases from J, leaving 8 bases between the germline ends. The CDR3 holds 14 amino acids from the cysteine to the phenylalanine. Of the read, only the CDR3 DNA is kept; its 42 bases are in frame from base 1. For CDR1 and CDR2, the germline V gene (reference sequence) lists LNHNV and YYDKDF. The sample was run on an Illumina HiSeq 1500. The public reads were run again by TCRdb, first through fastp at Q25 and then through MiXCR, and only productive beta chains were kept. Each entry is one CDR3 protein sequence, shown with its most common DNA and genes. For this sample the table gives around 740,000 distinct CDR3 sequences, of which about 40% were detected only once. Of the sample, around 2.8% falls within the top ten clones. This clonotype was observed a few times. The antigen this receptor binds is unknown. Per-base quality was not reported, and no clone a single base away is much larger than it.

The chain joins TRBV15 to TRBJ1-1, with a weak D call of TRBD1 (6 bases match). The TCR comes from a human donor in good health (CMV status not recorded). Some clones in this sample may be carry-over from other donors' samples. Sequencing was performed on PBMCs. The DNA sequence reads TGTGCCACCAGCAGGGACAGTCTGAACACTGAAGCTTTCTTT. This translates into CATSRDSLNTEAFF.